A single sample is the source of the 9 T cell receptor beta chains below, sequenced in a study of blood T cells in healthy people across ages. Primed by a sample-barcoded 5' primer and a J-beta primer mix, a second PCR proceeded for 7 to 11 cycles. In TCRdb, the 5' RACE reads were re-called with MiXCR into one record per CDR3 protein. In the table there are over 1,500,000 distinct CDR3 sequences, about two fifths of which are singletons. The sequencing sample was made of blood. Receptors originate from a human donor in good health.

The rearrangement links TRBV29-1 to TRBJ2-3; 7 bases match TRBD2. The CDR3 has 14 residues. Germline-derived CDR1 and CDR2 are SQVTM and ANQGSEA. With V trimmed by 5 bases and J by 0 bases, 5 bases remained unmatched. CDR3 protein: CSVLADISTDTQYF. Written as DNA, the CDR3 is TGCAGCGTTCTAGCGGATATTAGCACAGATACGCAGTATTTT.

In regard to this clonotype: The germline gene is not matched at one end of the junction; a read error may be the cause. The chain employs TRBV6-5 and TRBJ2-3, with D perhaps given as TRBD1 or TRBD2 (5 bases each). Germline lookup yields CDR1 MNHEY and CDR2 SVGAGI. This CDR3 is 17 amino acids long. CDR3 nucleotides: TGTGCCAGCAGTTACGGAGAGGGGTATACTGGCACAGATACGCGGTATTTT. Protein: CASSYGEGYTGTDTRYF.

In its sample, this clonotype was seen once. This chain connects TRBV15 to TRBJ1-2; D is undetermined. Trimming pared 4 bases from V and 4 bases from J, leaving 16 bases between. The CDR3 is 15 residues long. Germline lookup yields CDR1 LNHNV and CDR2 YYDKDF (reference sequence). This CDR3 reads CATSISAGATYGYTF. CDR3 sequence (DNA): TGTGCCACCAGCATTAGTGCAGGTGCAACCTATGGCTACACCTTC.

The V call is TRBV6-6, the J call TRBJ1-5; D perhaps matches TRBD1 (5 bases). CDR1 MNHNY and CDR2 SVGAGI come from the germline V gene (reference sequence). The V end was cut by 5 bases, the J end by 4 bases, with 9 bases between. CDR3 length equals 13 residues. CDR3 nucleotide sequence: TGTGCCAGCAGTGACAGTGAGAATCAGCCCCAGCATTTT. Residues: CASSDSENQPQHF.

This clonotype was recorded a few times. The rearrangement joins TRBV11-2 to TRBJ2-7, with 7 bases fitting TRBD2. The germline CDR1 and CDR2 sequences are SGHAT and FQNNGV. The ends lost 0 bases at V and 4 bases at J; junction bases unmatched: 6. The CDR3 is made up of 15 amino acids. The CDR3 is CASSLERGGMYEQYF. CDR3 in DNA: TGTGCCAGCAGCTTAGAGAGGGGAGGGATGTACGAGCAGTACTTC.

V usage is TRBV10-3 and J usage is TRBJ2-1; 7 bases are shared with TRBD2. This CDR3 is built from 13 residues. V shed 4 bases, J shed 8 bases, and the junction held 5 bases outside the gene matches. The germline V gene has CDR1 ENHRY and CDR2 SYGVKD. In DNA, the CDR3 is TGTGCCATCAGTGCTGGCGGGGGTTATGAGCAGTTCTTC. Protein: CAISAGGGYEQFF.

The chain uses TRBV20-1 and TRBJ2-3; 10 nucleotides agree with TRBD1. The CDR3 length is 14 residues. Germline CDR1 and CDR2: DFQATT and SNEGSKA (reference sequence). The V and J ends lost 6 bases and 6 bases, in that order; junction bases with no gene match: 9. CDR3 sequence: CSARDRGGGDTQYF. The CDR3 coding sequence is TGCAGTGCACGGGACAGGGGAGGAGGGGATACGCAGTATTTT.

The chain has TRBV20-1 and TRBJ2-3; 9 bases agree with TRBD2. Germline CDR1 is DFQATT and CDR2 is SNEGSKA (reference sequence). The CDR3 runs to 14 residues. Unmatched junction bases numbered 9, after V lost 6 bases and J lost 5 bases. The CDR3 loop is CSARSGGLEDTQYF. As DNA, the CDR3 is TGCAGTGCCAGAAGCGGGGGGCTAGAAGATACGCAGTATTTT.

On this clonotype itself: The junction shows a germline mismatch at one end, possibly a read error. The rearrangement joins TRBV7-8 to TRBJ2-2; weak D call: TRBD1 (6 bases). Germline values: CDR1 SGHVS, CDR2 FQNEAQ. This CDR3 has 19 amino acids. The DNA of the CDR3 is TGTGCCAGCAGCCTTATTTCCGGACAGCTAAACGCGAACACCGGGGAGTTGTTTTTT. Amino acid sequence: CASSLISGQLNANTGELFF. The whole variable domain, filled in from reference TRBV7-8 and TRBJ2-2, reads GAGVSQSPRYKVAKRGQDVALRCDPISGHVSLFWYQQALGQGPEFLTYFQNEAQLDKSGLPSDRFFAERPEGSVSTLKIQRTQQEDSAVYLCASSLISGQLNANTGELFFGEGSRLTVL.